This T cell receptor (beta chain) was captured in a study of sequential checkpoint blockade in melanoma. Regarding treatment: randomized to nivolumab then ipilimumab (arm A) or the reverse (arm B). Sequenced by immunoSEQ multiplex PCR; TCRdb stores in-frame clones only, minus some. The sample has fewer than 15,000 clones, about 77% seen once. V lost 10 bases and J lost 3, with 13 bases in between. Germline CDR1 SEHNR, CDR2 FQNEAQ (reference sequence). The CDR3 has 13 residues. The gene calls are TRBV7-9 and TRBJ2-1; tentative D call: TRBD1 (5 bases). The sequences come from CD8+ T cells sorted from blood (inferred from file names), collected from a patient given nivolumab and ipilimumab in sequence. The clonotype originates from a human donor with melanoma. This CDR3 is CATRPDIYNEQFF. The CDR3 DNA follows: TGTGCCACCCGCCCGGACATCTACAATGAGCAGTTCTTC.